This TCR beta chain derives from a study of early T cells in non-severe SARS-CoV-2 infection. Study-level results: The matching step, a VDJdb search, favored anti-spike CD8 responses and missed private and CD4 specificities.

This clonotype was counted many times. Its antigen is unidentified. TCRdb processed the 5' RACE reads anew with MiXCR; each CDR3 protein has one entry. The profile shows 50,000 to 80,000 distinct CDR3 sequences, 8.8% of them singletons. The receptor was isolated from an adult who was a healthcare worker with PCR-confirmed SARS-CoV-2 infection or an uninfected control (not recorded which). This specimen consisted of whole blood, obtained at baseline.

The CDR3 bases are TGTGCCAGCAGTCCCAACCGGGCGGGAGATGAGCAGTTCTTC. Translating gives CASSPNRAGDEQFF. This chain uses TRBV7-3 with TRBJ2-1; 7 bases fit TRBD2. CDR1 and CDR2 (germline): SGHTA, FQGTGA. This CDR3 spans 14 amino acids. V gave up 6 bases and J gave up 8 bases; unmatched junction bases: 10.